This TCR beta chain was captured in a study of T cell repertoires in cytomegalovirus infection. The length of the CDR3 is 14 residues. Trimming left V 10 bases short and J 1 base short, with 16 bases between. TCRdb redid the calling of the reads with MiXCR, one entry per CDR3 protein. The sample has approximately 240,000 distinct CDR3 sequences, roughly 12% seen once. This clonotype originated in a human donor in good health (CMV status not recorded). Some clones in this sample may be carry-over from other donors' samples. V and J are TRBV12-3 or TRBV12-4 and TRBJ1-2; D is perhaps TRBD1 (5 bases). The specimen sequenced was PBMCs. The CDR3 sequence: CATDSTSRNYGYTF. The CDR3 DNA follows: TGTGCCACCGACAGTACATCACGTAACTATGGCTACACCTTC.